Listed here is a single T cell receptor (beta chain). The entry originates in a study of blood T cell repertoires in COVID-19. Profiled with immunoSEQ multiplex PCR; TCRdb holds only in-frame clones, not every one. The sample consists of 90,000 to 120,000 clones, roughly 80% of them appearing once. Trimming stripped 3 bases from V and 5 bases from J, with 10 bases between. This CDR3 spans 13 amino acids. Per the germline V gene, CDR1 is MDHEN and CDR2 is SYDVKM. This receptor was obtained from a man in his 60s with acute or convalescent COVID-19. V is TRBV28 and J is TRBJ1-2; D remains unclear. Sample: peripheral blood. CDR3 in DNA: TGTGCCAGCAGTTTCCGTGAGACTTATGGCTACACCTTC. Its translation: CASSFRETYGYTF.